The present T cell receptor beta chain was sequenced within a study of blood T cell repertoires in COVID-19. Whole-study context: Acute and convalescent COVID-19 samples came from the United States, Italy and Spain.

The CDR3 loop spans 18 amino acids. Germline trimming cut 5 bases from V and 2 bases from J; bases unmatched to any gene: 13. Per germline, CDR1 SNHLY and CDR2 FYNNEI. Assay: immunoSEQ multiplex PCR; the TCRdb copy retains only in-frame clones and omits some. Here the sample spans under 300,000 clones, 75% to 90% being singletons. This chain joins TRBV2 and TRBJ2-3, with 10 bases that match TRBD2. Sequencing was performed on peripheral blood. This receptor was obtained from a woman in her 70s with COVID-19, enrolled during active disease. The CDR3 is CASSYTSYSGGNTDTQYF. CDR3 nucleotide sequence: TGTGCCAGCAGTTACACATCATATAGCGGGGGGAACACAGATACGCAGTATTTT.